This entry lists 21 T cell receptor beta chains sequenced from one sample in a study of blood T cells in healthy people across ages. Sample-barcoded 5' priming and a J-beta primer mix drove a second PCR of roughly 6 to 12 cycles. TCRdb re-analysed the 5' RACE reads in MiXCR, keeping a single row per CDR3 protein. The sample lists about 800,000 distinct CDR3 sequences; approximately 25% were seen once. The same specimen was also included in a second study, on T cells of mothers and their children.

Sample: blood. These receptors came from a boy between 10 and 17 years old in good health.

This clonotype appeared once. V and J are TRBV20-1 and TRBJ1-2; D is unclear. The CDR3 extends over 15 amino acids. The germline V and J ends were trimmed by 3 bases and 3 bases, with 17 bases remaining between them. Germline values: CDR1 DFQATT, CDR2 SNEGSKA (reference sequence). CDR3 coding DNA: TGCAGTGCTAGTAGCGGAGACCCCAAGGACTATGGCTACACCTTC. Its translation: CSASSGDPKDYGYTF.

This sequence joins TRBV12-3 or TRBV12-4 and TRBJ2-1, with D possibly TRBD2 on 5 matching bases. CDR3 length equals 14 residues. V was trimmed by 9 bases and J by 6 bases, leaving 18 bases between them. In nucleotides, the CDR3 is TGTGCCAGTCTTCTCGCCGGGATCAGCAATGAGCAGTTCTTC. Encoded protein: CASLLAGISNEQFF.

The chain's CDR3 is CASSGMGIQYF. The CDR3 DNA is TGTGCCAGCAGTGGAATGGGCATTCAGTACTTC. The chain combines TRBV2 with TRBJ2-4; D is undetermined. From germline, CDR1 is SNHLY and CDR2 FYNNEI. This CDR3 spans 11 amino acids. Trimming shortened V by 4 bases and J by 9 bases, and 7 bases separated the two germline ends.

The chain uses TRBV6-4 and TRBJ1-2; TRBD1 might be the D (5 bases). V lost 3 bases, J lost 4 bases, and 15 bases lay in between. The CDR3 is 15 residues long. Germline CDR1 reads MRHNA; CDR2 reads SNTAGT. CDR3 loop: CASSEELGLPYGYTF. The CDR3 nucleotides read TGTGCCAGCAGTGAAGAGTTGGGACTGCCCTATGGCTACACCTTC.

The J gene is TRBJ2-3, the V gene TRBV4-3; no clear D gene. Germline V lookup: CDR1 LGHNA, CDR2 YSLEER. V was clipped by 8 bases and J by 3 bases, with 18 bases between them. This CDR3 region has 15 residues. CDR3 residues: CASGPGKVRTDTQYF. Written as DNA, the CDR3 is TGCGCCAGCGGGCCTGGGAAAGTAAGGACAGATACGCAGTATTTT.

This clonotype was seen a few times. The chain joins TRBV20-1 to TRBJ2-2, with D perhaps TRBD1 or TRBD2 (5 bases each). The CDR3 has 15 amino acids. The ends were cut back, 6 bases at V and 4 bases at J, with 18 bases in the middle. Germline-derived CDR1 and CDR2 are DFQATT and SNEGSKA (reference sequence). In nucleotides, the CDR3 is TGCAGTGCGAGGGACGGCCGCTCGGCCACCGGGGAGCTGTTTTTT. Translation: CSARDGRSATGELFF.

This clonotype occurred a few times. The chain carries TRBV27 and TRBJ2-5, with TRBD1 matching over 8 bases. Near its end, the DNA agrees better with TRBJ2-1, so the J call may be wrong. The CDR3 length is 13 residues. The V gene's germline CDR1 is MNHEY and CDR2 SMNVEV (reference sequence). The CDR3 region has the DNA TGTGCCAGCAGTCCCCAGGGGGCGAATGAGCAGTTCTTC. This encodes CASSPQGANEQFF.

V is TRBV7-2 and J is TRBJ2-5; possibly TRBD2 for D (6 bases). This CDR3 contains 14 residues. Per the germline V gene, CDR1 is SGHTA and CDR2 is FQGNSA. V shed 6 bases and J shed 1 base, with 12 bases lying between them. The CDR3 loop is CASRRGTSQETQYF. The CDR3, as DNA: TGTGCCAGCAGGAGAGGGACTTCCCAAGAGACCCAGTACTTC.

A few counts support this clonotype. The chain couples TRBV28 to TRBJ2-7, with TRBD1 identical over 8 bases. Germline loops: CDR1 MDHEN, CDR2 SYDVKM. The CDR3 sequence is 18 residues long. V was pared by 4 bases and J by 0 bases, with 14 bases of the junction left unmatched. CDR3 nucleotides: TGTGCCAGCAGTTCGGGGGACAGGTGGACTGGGAGCTCCTACGAGCAGTACTTC. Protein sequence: CASSSGDRWTGSSYEQYF.

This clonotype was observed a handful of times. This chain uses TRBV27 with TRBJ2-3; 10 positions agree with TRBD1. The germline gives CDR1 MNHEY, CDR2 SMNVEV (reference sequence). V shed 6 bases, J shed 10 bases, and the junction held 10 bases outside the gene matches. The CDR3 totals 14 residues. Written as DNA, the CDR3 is TGTGCCAGCAGCCTGGGACAGGGGAGAAACGCGCAGTATTTT. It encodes CASSLGQGRNAQYF.

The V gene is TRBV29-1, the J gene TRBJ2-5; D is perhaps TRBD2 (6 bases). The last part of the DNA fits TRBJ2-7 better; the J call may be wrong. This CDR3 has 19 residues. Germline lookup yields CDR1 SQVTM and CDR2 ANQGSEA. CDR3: CSVEIRNVVGGKASYEQYF. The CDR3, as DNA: TGCAGCGTTGAAATTCGTAATGTGGTTGGAGGGAAAGCCTCCTACGAGCAGTACTTC.

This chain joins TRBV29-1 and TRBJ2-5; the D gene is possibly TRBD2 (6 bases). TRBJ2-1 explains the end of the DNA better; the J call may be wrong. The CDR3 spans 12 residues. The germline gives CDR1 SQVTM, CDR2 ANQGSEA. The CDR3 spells CSVSLAPKEQFF. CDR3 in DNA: TGCAGCGTGTCGCTAGCGCCAAAAGAGCAGTTCTTC.

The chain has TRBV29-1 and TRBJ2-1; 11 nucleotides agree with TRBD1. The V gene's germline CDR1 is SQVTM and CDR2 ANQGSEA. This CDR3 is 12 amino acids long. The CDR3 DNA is TGCAACATGGGACAGGGGGACAATGAGCAGTTCTTC. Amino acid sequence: CNMGQGDNEQFF.

This chain's CDR3 is CASSTGQAETQYF. The CDR3 bases are TGTGCCAGCAGCACGGGCCAGGCAGAGACCCAGTACTTC. The V and J genes are TRBV6-5 and TRBJ2-5; D gene uncertain. The CDR3 contains 13 residues. Looked up from germline, CDR1 is MNHEY and CDR2 is SVGAGI. Trimming took off 6 bases at V and 4 bases at J, with 12 bases between the two ends.

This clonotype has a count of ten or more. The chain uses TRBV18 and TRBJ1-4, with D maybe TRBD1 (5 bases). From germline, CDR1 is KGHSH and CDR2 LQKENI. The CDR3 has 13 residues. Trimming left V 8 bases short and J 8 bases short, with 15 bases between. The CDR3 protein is CASSPQGGEKLFF. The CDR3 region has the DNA TGTGCCAGCAGTCCCCAGGGTGGCGAAAAACTGTTTTTT. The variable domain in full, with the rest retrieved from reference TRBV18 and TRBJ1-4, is NAGVMQNPRHLVRRRGQEARLRCSPMKGHSHVYWYRQLPEEGLKFMVYLQKENIIDESGMPKERFSAEFPKEGPSILRIQQVVRGDSAAYFCASSPQGGEKLFFGSGTQLSVL.

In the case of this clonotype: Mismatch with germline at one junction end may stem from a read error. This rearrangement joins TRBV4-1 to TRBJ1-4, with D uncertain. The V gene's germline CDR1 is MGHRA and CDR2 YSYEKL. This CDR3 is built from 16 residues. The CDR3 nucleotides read TGCGCCAGCAGACAAGTGGGGAAGAAGGGCGACGAAAAACTGTTTTTT. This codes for CASRQVGKKGDEKLFF.

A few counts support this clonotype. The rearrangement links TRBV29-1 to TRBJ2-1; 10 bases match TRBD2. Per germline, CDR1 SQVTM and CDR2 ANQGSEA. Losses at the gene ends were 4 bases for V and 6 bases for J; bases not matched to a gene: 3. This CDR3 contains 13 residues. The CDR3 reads CSVGSGGVNEQFF. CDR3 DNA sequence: TGCAGCGTTGGAAGCGGGGGGGTCAATGAGCAGTTCTTC.

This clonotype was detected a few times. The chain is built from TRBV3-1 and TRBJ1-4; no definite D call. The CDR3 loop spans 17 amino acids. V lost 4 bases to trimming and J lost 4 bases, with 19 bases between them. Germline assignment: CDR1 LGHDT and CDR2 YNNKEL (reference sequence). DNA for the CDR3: TGTGCCAGCAGCCCTAAACCTACACCGCCACGTAATGAAAAACTGTTTTTT. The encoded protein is CASSPKPTPPRNEKLFF.

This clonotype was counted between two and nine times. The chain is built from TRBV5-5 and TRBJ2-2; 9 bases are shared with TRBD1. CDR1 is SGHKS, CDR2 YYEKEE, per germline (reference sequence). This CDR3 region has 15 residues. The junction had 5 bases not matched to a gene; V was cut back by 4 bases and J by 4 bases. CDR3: CASSGGQGITGELFF. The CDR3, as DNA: TGTGCCAGCAGCGGGGGACAGGGAATCACCGGGGAGCTGTTTTTT.

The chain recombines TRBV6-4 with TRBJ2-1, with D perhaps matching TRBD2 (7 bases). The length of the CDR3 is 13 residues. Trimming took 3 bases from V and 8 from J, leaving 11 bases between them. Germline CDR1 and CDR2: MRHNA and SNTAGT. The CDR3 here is CASSEQGGDEQFF. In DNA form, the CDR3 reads TGTGCCAGCAGTGAACAGGGAGGGGATGAGCAGTTCTTC.

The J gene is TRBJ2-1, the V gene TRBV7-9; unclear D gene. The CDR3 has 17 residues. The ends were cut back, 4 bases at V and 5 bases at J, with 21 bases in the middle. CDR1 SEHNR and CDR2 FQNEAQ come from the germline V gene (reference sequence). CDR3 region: CASSSPSDRALDNEQFF. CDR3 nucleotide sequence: TGTGCCAGCAGCTCGCCCTCCGACCGCGCCCTTGACAATGAGCAGTTCTTC.